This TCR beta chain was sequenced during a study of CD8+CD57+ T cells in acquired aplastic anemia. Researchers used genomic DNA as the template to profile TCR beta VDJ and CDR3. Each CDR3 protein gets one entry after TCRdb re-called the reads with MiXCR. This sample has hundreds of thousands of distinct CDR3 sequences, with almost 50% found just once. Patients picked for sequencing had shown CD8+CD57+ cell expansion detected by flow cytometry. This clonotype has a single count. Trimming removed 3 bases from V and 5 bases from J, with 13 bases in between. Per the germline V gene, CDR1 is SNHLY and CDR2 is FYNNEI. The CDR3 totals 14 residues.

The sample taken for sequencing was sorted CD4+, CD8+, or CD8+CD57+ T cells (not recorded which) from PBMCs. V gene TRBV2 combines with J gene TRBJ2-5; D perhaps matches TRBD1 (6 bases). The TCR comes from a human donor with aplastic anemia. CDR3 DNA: TGTGCCAGCAGTGAGCCCAGGGGAACGGAGACCCAGTACTTC. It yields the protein CASSEPRGTETQYF.